The 16 T cell receptor beta chains below all came from one sample that was sequenced in a study of Ad26.COV2.S vaccination and SARS-CoV-2 variants. The protocol was immunoSEQ multiplex PCR, while the TCRdb copy is restricted to in-frame clones and leaves out a portion. In the table there are a few hundred thousand clones, roughly 91% of which are singletons. Described treatment: some 20 received Ad26.COV2.S at low or high dose, single or two shots; about 5 received placebo; per-sample allocation not given. Each sample was drawn 63 days after the first injection (of vaccine or placebo). Sequenced material: peripheral blood, taken in a trial of Ad26.COV2.S vaccine versus placebo. The receptor source for this set is a person aged 18-60 years who received the Ad26.COV2.S COVID-19 vaccine or a placebo.

V is TRBV3-1 (or the pseudogene TRBV3-2) and J is TRBJ1-1; D gene uncertain. The CDR3 loop spans 13 amino acids. V lost 5 bases to trimming and J lost 0 bases, with 7 bases between them. Germline V gene lookup returns CDR1 LGHDT and CDR2 YNNKEL (reference sequence). The CDR3 protein is CASSRSLNTEAFF. The CDR3 nucleotides read TGTGCCAGCAGCAGGTCTTTGAACACTGAAGCTTTCTTT.

In DNA, the CDR3 is TGTGCCAGCAGCTCCCGGGGGGGGGAACCCTACGAGCAGTACTTC. Encoded protein: CASSSRGGEPYEQYF. This sequence joins TRBV7-9 and TRBJ2-7; 8 bases match TRBD2. Germline loops: CDR1 SEHNR, CDR2 FQNEAQ (reference sequence). This CDR3 has 15 amino acids. V lost 4 bases, J lost 2 bases, and 7 bases stayed unmatched. The full variable domain, rest sourced from reference TRBV7-9 and TRBJ2-7, is DTGVSQNPRHKITKRGQNVTFRCDPISEHNRLYWYRQTLGQGPEFLTYFQNEAQLEKSRLLSDRFSAERPKGSFSTLEIQRTEQGDSAMYLCASSSRGGEPYEQYFGPGTRLTVT.

This clone was detected only once. The chain couples TRBV6-1 to TRBJ2-3, with unresolved D. V lost 2 bases to trimming and J lost 7 bases, with 7 bases between them. This CDR3 is 12 amino acids long. Germline CDR1 is MNHNS and CDR2 is SASEGT. The CDR3 reads CASSEIGNTQYF. In nucleotides, the CDR3 is TGTGCCAGCAGTGAAATTGGAAATACGCAGTATTTT.

The rearrangement uses TRBV7-6 and TRBJ1-1, with 7 bases that match TRBD1. This CDR3 has 15 amino acids. Germline assignment: CDR1 SGHVS and CDR2 FNYEAQ. With 0 bases clipped from V and 1 base from J, the junction kept 2 bases outside the gene matches. CDR3 DNA sequence: TGTGCCAGCAGCTTAGCGACAGGGACGAACACTGAAGCTTTCTTT. Translated: CASSLATGTNTEAFF.

The chain carries TRBV7-9 and TRBJ2-7; TRBD2 matches 8 bases. From germline, CDR1 is SEHNR and CDR2 FQNEAQ (reference sequence). V shed 4 bases and J 3 bases; nucleotides not matched to a gene: 8. The CDR3 spans 15 residues. In DNA, the CDR3 is TGTGCCAGCAGCTCCGGGAGGGAGATATTCTACGAGCAGTACTTC. It specifies CASSSGREIFYEQYF.

The rearrangement links TRBV19 to TRBJ2-3, with unresolved D. Trimming left V 3 bases short and J 6 bases short, with 4 bases between. The length of the CDR3 is 11 residues. In germline, CDR1 is LNHDA, CDR2 SQIVND (reference sequence). CDR3 DNA sequence: TGTGCCAGTAGTATGGGGGATACGCAGTATTTT. Residues: CASSMGDTQYF.

The rearrangement uses TRBV5-1 and TRBJ1-1; D is unclear. Trimming cost V 1 base and J 3 bases, with 19 bases left between them. Per germline, CDR1 SGHRS and CDR2 YFSETQ. The CDR3 is 17 residues long. The CDR3 DNA follows: TGCGCCAGCAGCTTGTGGCATAGGGCTATCGTGGACACTGAAGCTTTCTTT. Encoded protein: CASSLWHRAIVDTEAFF.

The chain couples TRBV7-3 to TRBJ2-3, with 9 nucleotides matching TRBD2. CDR1 and CDR2 (germline): SGHTA, FQGTGA. J gave up 3 bases and V 4 bases, and 8 bases lay outside the gene matches. The CDR3 has 16 residues. The CDR3 protein is CASSYGLARVTDTQYF. The CDR3 DNA reads as TGTGCCAGCAGCTACGGACTAGCGAGGGTAACAGATACGCAGTATTTT.

This clone was detected only a few times. Other DNA sequences in this specimen translate into the identical CDR3. The genes are TRBV9 and TRBJ1-1; 9 nucleotides agree with TRBD1. This CDR3 is 14 amino acids long. CDR1 and CDR2 from the germline V gene are SGDLS and YYNGEE. V shed 0 bases and J 5 bases; nucleotides not matched to a gene: 2. The CDR3 sequence: CASSVGQGDTEAFF. The CDR3 region has the DNA TGTGCCAGCAGCGTAGGACAGGGGGATACTGAAGCTTTCTTT. The variable domain in full, with the rest retrieved from reference TRBV9 and TRBJ1-1, is DSGVTQTPKHLITATGQRVTLRCSPRSGDLSVYWYQQSLDQGLQFLIQYYNGEERAKGNILERFSAQQFPDLHSELNLSSLELGDSALYFCASSVGQGDTEAFFGQGTRLTVV.

This clone was observed a few times. V gene TRBV7-6 combines with J gene TRBJ2-7; TRBD1 matches at 11 bases. Germline assignment: CDR1 SGHVS and CDR2 FNYEAQ. The CDR3 is 15 residues long. The junction had 10 bases not matched to a gene; V was cut back by 7 bases and J by 5 bases. The CDR3 loop reads CASTPGTGGSNEQYF. In nucleotides, the CDR3 is TGTGCCAGCACCCCGGGGACAGGGGGATCAAACGAGCAGTACTTC.

The chain couples TRBV30 to TRBJ2-1; no reliable D call. The CDR3 has 14 residues. With 4 bases removed from V and 0 bases from J, the gap between germline ends came to 10 bases. Germline V gene sequence: CDR1 GTSNPN, CDR2 SVGIG (reference sequence). CDR3 nucleotides: TGTGCCTGGAACATACAGAGCTCCTACAATGAGCAGTTCTTC. Its translation: CAWNIQSSYNEQFF.

The rearrangement joins TRBV11-3 to TRBJ2-5; D not certain. This CDR3 is built from 15 residues. Trimming took 1 base from V and 5 from J, leaving 14 bases between them. Germline V gene sequence: CDR1 SGHNT, CDR2 YENEEA. The CDR3 DNA sequence: TGTGCCAGCAGCTTAGCGAGTGGAAATGGGGAGACCCAGTACTTC. Its translation is CASSLASGNGETQYF.

The chain couples TRBV7-9 to TRBJ2-5; unclear D gene. The CDR3 covers 13 residues. Germline assignment: CDR1 SEHNR and CDR2 FQNEAQ (reference sequence). V shed 4 bases and J shed 5 bases, with 11 bases lying between them. CDR3 amino acids: CASSSTEEETQYF. The CDR3 nucleotides are TGTGCCAGCAGCTCTACTGAGGAGGAGACCCAGTACTTC. Full variable domain (rest looked up from reference TRBV7-9 and TRBJ2-5): DTGVSQNPRHKITKRGQNVTFRCDPISEHNRLYWYRQTLGQGPEFLTYFQNEAQLEKSRLLSDRFSAERPKGSFSTLEIQRTEQGDSAMYLCASSSTEEETQYFGPGTRLLVL.

The V call is TRBV19, the J call TRBJ1-1, with D perhaps matching TRBD1 (5 bases). The CDR3 has 14 residues. Germline assignment: CDR1 LNHDA and CDR2 SQIVND (reference sequence). Trimming took off 4 bases at V and 5 bases at J, with 14 bases between the two ends. CDR3 residues: CASSTPRGSTEAFF. The DNA of the CDR3 is TGTGCCAGTAGTACCCCAAGGGGTTCGACTGAAGCTTTCTTT.

V usage is TRBV24-1 and J usage is TRBJ2-2; 7 nucleotides line up with TRBD2. The CDR3 covers 15 residues. The J segment lost 4 bases and the V segment lost 4 bases, leaving 5 bases of the junction unmatched. Germline CDR1 is KGHDR and CDR2 is SFDVKD. The CDR3 loop is CATSDGGTGTGELFF. The CDR3 DNA reads as TGTGCCACCAGTGACGGGGGGACGGGCACCGGGGAGCTGTTTTTT.

This clone has only one observation. J is TRBJ1-1 and V is TRBV11-2; the D gene is possibly TRBD1 (5 bases). V shed 5 bases and J shed 4 bases, with 14 bases lying between them. The CDR3 is made up of 14 amino acids. Germline V gene data show CDR1 as SGHAT and CDR2 as FQNNGV. In nucleotides, the CDR3 is TGTGCCAGCAGCCCCGTCTGGGGGACCACTGAAGCTTTCTTT. It yields the protein CASSPVWGTTEAFF. Supplemented by reference TRBV11-2 and TRBJ1-1, the full variable domain reads EAGVAQSPRYKIIEKRQSVAFWCNPISGHATLYWYQQILGQGPKLLIQFQNNGVVDDSQLPKDRFSAERLKGVDSTLKIQPAKLEDSAVYLCASSPVWGTTEAFFGQGTRLTVV.